Listed below are T cell receptor beta chains from one sample, sequenced in a study of T cell responses to AZD1222 COVID-19 vaccine. Profiled with immunoSEQ multiplex PCR; TCRdb holds only in-frame clones, not every one. The repertoire holds approximately 100,000 clones, with 89% as singletons. The specimen was peripheral blood, collected on day 0 of MenACWY control vaccination. These receptors were collected from an adult in good health. The CDR3 runs from the conserved cysteine through the conserved F or W. Each record gives: V gene, J gene, CDR3 protein.

v_call: TRBV30
j_call: TRBJ1-1
cdr3_aa: CAWRGLNTEAFF

v_call: TRBV6-5
j_call: TRBJ2-1
cdr3_aa: CASRMSSYNEQFF

v_call: TRBV4-1
j_call: TRBJ2-1
cdr3_aa: CASSQDGITGGNEQFF

v_call: TRBV30
j_call: TRBJ1-2
cdr3_aa: CAWSEWTFSGGYTF

v_call: TRBV6-1
j_call: TRBJ1-1
cdr3_aa: CASSELAAPTEAFF

v_call: TRBV29-1
j_call: TRBJ2-7
cdr3_aa: CSIARTGNHEQYF

v_call: TRBV7-3
j_call: TRBJ1-5
cdr3_aa: CASSPSGGNQPQHF

v_call: TRBV19
j_call: TRBJ1-5
cdr3_aa: CASSSRDGSNQPQHF

v_call: TRBV11-2
j_call: TRBJ1-3
cdr3_aa: CASSTGAAGNTIYF

v_call: TRBV14
j_call: TRBJ1-6
cdr3_aa: CASSQGTFQSSYNSPLHF

v_call: TRBV4-3
j_call: TRBJ2-4
cdr3_aa: CASSQDPGNIQYF

v_call: TRBV4-1
j_call: TRBJ2-1
cdr3_aa: CASSPRALGNNEQFF

v_call: TRBV10-3
j_call: TRBJ2-5
cdr3_aa: CAISEPTGQETQYF

v_call: TRBV4-3
j_call: TRBJ2-7
cdr3_aa: CASSQGVGEQYF

v_call: TRBV12-3/TRBV12-4
j_call: TRBJ1-2
cdr3_aa: CASSLGTGDGYTF

v_call: TRBV13
j_call: TRBJ1-2
cdr3_aa: CASSFREGAGGYTF

v_call: TRBV10-3
j_call: TRBJ1-5
cdr3_aa: CAISETRTGVNQPQHF

v_call: TRBV6-2/TRBV6-3
j_call: TRBJ2-1
cdr3_aa: CASSYSGGLGLYNEQFF

v_call: TRBV2
j_call: TRBJ1-2
cdr3_aa: CASRIGTPYGYTF

v_call: TRBV10-1
j_call: TRBJ2-3
cdr3_aa: CASSELASSDTQYF

v_call: TRBV28
j_call: TRBJ1-6
cdr3_aa: CASSPTRQGRNSPLHF

v_call: TRBV3-1/TRBV3-2
j_call: TRBJ1-6
cdr3_aa: CASSPPNSPLHF

v_call: TRBV30
j_call: TRBJ1-1
cdr3_aa: CALWGAEAFF

v_call: TRBV7-9
j_call: TRBJ1-4
cdr3_aa: CASSPRGEKLFF

v_call: TRBV6-1
j_call: TRBJ1-6
cdr3_aa: CASSEVDRGLPLHF

v_call: TRBV5-1
j_call: TRBJ2-1
cdr3_aa: CASSVTAGTYNEQFF

v_call: TRBV19
j_call: TRBJ2-1
cdr3_aa: CASSIDRTSGGLSYNEQFF

v_call: TRBV12-3/TRBV12-4
j_call: TRBJ1-2
cdr3_aa: CASSYHRDGYTF

v_call: TRBV11-2
j_call: TRBJ2-2
cdr3_aa: CASSAPGQYSGELFF

v_call: TRBV19
j_call: TRBJ2-5
cdr3_aa: CASRSGGTQETQYF

v_call: TRBV11-3
j_call: TRBJ1-1
cdr3_aa: CASSLGAAEAFF

v_call: TRBV5-1
j_call: TRBJ1-1
cdr3_aa: CASSGGQGPTEAFF

v_call: TRBV5-1
j_call: TRBJ1-3
cdr3_aa: CASSPEAGSGNTIYF

v_call: TRBV2
j_call: TRBJ2-7
cdr3_aa: CAISGTTRSYEQYF

v_call: TRBV20-1
j_call: TRBJ1-2
cdr3_aa: CSASQSGNYGYTF

v_call: TRBV5-1
j_call: TRBJ2-1
cdr3_aa: CASSLDTASNEQFF

v_call: TRBV5-5
j_call: TRBJ1-1
cdr3_aa: CASSPGAVNTEAFF

v_call: TRBV7-2
j_call: TRBJ2-5
cdr3_aa: CASSPGQGGTQYF

v_call: TRBV5-8
j_call: TRBJ1-6
cdr3_aa: CASSLRAAYNSPLHF

v_call: TRBV4-3
j_call: TRBJ1-1
cdr3_aa: CASSQDMGANTEAFF

v_call: TRBV19
j_call: TRBJ2-7
cdr3_aa: CASSAIGPNGGAYEQYF

v_call: TRBV25-1
j_call: TRBJ1-2
cdr3_aa: CASSLGELYGYTF